Presented here are 9 T cell receptor beta chains from one specimen sequenced in a study of regulatory T cells in long-lasting Graves disease. The authors built TCR beta libraries using iRepertoire HTBI primers and Arm-PCR of CDR3 regions. TCRdb re-analysed the multiplex PCR reads in MiXCR, keeping a single row per CDR3 protein. The sample shows under 300,000 distinct CDR3 sequences, 18% of them seen only once. Sample time point: newly diagnosed GD, antithyroid drugs for less than 3 months. The authors made the TCR library using RNA they extracted from PBMCs. In addition, the sample was reused for a study of T cells in Graves' hyperthyroidism and ophthalmopathy.

This specimen consisted of peripheral blood mononuclear cells (PBMCs), obtained at new diagnosis, from a patient treated with antithyroid drugs. These receptors were taken from a woman aged 30 to 39 with Graves disease.

In this sample, this clonotype turned up a few times. The rearrangement links TRBV5-1 to TRBJ1-1; no firm D call. The CDR3 loop spans 16 amino acids. V shed 2 bases and J shed 2 bases, with 16 bases lying between them. Per the germline V gene, CDR1 is SGHRS and CDR2 is YFSETQ. The CDR3 DNA sequence: TGCGCCAGCAGCTTATACCCGACGGGAAGAAACACTGAAGCTTTCTTT. Amino acids: CASSLYPTGRNTEAFF.

This clonotype showed up many times. This rearrangement joins TRBV27 to TRBJ2-7; D is perhaps TRBD1 (6 bases). V was trimmed by 5 bases and J by 1 base, leaving 12 bases between them. Germline CDR1 reads MNHEY; CDR2 reads SMNVEV (reference sequence). The CDR3 is 14 residues long. CDR3 amino acids: CASSLIGQSYEQYF. CDR3 DNA: TGTGCCAGCAGTCTTATAGGACAGTCCTACGAGCAGTACTTC.

This clonotype was counted only a few times. The CDR3 here is CASSLVTRDQETQYF. As DNA, the CDR3 is TGCGCCAGCAGCTTGGTGACGCGAGACCAAGAGACCCAGTACTTC. The chain links TRBV5-1 to TRBJ2-5, with unresolved D. Between the trimmed V and J ends, which lost 0 bases and 0 bases, there was a span of 9 bases. Germline V gives CDR1 SGHRS, CDR2 YFSETQ. This CDR3 comprises 15 residues.

Ten or more counts support this clonotype. This chain connects TRBV3-1 to TRBJ1-2; weak D call: TRBD1 (5 bases). The V end was cut by 5 bases, the J end by 4 bases, with 11 bases between. The CDR3 is made up of 13 amino acids. Germline CDR1 LGHDT, CDR2 YNNKEL (reference sequence). The CDR3 nucleotides read TGTGCCAGCAGCTCTCGTAGGGGCTATGGCTACACCTTC. This codes for CASSSRRGYGYTF.

In its sample, this clonotype was seen many times. J is TRBJ2-7 and V is TRBV6-1, with 8 bases matching TRBD1. With 2 bases clipped from V and 5 bases from J, the junction kept 8 bases outside the gene matches. The CDR3 is 15 amino acids. Germline V gene sequence: CDR1 MNHNS, CDR2 SASEGT. CDR3 region: CASSEQGALRHEQYF. The CDR3 DNA is TGTGCCAGCAGTGAACAGGGGGCGCTGAGGCACGAGCAGTACTTC.

This clonotype has ten or more counts. The chain joins TRBV20-1 to TRBJ1-6, with D perhaps matching TRBD1 (5 bases). This CDR3 contains 17 residues. Germline lookup yields CDR1 DFQATT and CDR2 SNEGSKA (reference sequence). Trimming stripped 0 bases from V and 7 bases from J, with 19 bases between. The CDR3 nucleotides read TGCAGTGCTAGAGATTGGGAGGAGGGGCGCGGGAATTCACCCCTCCACTTT. Its protein product is CSARDWEEGRGNSPLHF.

This clonotype occurred many times. The rearrangement joins TRBV6-1 to TRBJ2-1; 11 bases align to TRBD2. Germline V gene data show CDR1 as MNHNS and CDR2 as SASEGT. This CDR3 has 15 residues. With V trimmed by 6 bases and J by 4 bases, 5 bases remained unmatched. CDR3 DNA: TGTGCCAGCAGGGGCGGGACTAGCGGATACAATGAGCAGTTCTTC. This gives the protein CASRGGTSGYNEQFF.

This clonotype was observed many times. The V and J genes are TRBV7-2 and TRBJ1-2; D unresolved. Germline loops: CDR1 SGHTA, CDR2 FQGNSA. The V and J ends lost 2 bases and 8 bases respectively, with 18 bases between them. This CDR3 spans 15 amino acids. This CDR3 is CASSLSMTQELGYTF. CDR3 bases: TGTGCCAGCAGCTTATCTATGACCCAGGAGTTGGGCTACACCTTC.

The rearrangement links TRBV18 to TRBJ2-2; D remains ambiguous. The CDR3 runs 16 residues. The ends were cut back, 2 bases at V and 2 bases at J, with 12 bases in the middle. Germline CDR1 is KGHSH and CDR2 is LQKENI. CDR3: CASSPTVGLNTGELFF. The CDR3 region has the DNA TGTGCCAGCTCACCAACTGTAGGGTTAAACACCGGGGAGCTGTTTTTT.